This passage covers 4 T cell receptor beta chains from one sample sequenced in a study of blood T cell repertoires in COVID-19. TCRdb's copy holds only in-frame clones and misses some; the assay was immunoSEQ multiplex PCR. This sample has under 550,000 clones, with about 87% found just once. Material: peripheral blood. These receptors were collected from a man between 18 and 29 years old with COVID-19, enrolled during active disease.

The rearrangement joins TRBV5-4 to TRBJ1-1; D gene uncertain. Germline V gene data show CDR1 as SGHNT and CDR2 as YYREEE (reference sequence). The CDR3 is 13 residues long. The V gene lost 4 bases and the J gene lost 0 bases, with 7 bases spanning the gap. CDR3 sequence reads: CASSPVMNTEAFF. Written as DNA, the CDR3 is TGTGCCAGCAGCCCCGTTATGAACACTGAAGCTTTCTTT. The whole variable domain, remainder taken from reference TRBV5-4 and TRBJ1-1, is ETGVTQSPTHLIKTRGQQVTLRCSSQSGHNTVSWYQQALGQGPQFIFQYYREEENGRGNFPPRFSGLQFPNYSSELNVNALELDDSALYLCASSPVMNTEAFFGQGTRLTVV.

This chain joins TRBV5-1 and TRBJ2-5, with D tentatively TRBD1 (6 bases). This CDR3 contains 14 residues. The germline V gene encodes CDR1 SGHRS and CDR2 YFSETQ. V was shortened by 2 bases and J by 4 bases, with 12 bases between the two germline ends. CDR3 protein: CASSFSTGRETQYF. As DNA, the CDR3 is TGCGCCAGCAGCTTTTCGACAGGTAGAGAGACCCAGTACTTC. Together with reference TRBV5-1 and TRBJ2-5, the CDR3 gives the full variable domain: KAGVTQTPRYLIKTRGQQVTLSCSPISGHRSVSWYQQTPGQGLQFLFEYFSETQRNKGNFPGRFSGRQFSNSRSEMNVSTLELGDSALYLCASSFSTGRETQYFGPGTRLLVL.

The rearrangement joins TRBV6-6 to TRBJ1-5; D call uncertain. Trimming took 3 bases from V and 1 from J, leaving 4 bases between them. Germline loops: CDR1 MNHNY, CDR2 SVGAGI (reference sequence). This CDR3 contains 13 residues. The CDR3 DNA sequence: TGTGCCAGCAGTTATAAAAGCAATCAGCCCCAGCATTTT. This gives the protein CASSYKSNQPQHF.

The chain links TRBV24-1 to TRBJ2-1, with D tentatively TRBD2 (6 bases). The V gene's germline CDR1 is KGHDR and CDR2 SFDVKD. This CDR3 region has 14 residues. V lost 7 bases and J lost 2, with 11 bases in between. CDR3 residues: CATSPGLAYNEQFF. The CDR3 DNA reads TGTGCCACCAGCCCGGGACTTGCCTACAATGAGCAGTTCTTC.